This TCR beta chain was profiled in a study of T-cell memory formation after mild COVID-19. V was shortened by 1 base and J by 3 bases, with 11 bases between the two germline ends. This CDR3 has 15 amino acids. Germline lookup yields CDR1 KGHDR and CDR2 SFDVKD. This clonotype came up a few times. TCRdb redid the calling of the 5' RACE reads with MiXCR, one entry per CDR3 protein. The sample has 450,000 or so distinct CDR3 sequences, 20% seen once. Sequencing input: PBMCs or a T cell subset sorted from them (not recorded which). The chain uses TRBV24-1 and TRBJ2-5; perhaps D is TRBD1 or TRBD2 (5 bases each). The clonotype comes from an adult woman who had mild COVID-19 (a few samples of this study predate the infection). Cell type and time point are not known. CDR3 sequence (DNA): TGTGCCACCAGTGATTTCAGAAGGGGAGAAGAGACCCAGTACTTC. It specifies CATSDFRRGEETQYF.